The rows below give T cell receptor beta chains drawn from one sample of a study of blood T cell repertoires in COVID-19. Sequencing was performed with immunoSEQ multiplex PCR; in TCRdb, only in-frame clones are kept and a portion is missing. The sample contains approximately 150,000 clones, roughly 83% of which appear only once. Source material: PBMCs or T cells enriched from blood (not recorded which). The receptors come from a man between 65 and 85 years old who had been exposed to COVID-19. Each CDR3 is given with its conserved first and last residue. D genes are given only for firm matches. The size field is filled for only some rows; it gives once, few, many or a size class.

abundance: NA
v_gene: TRBV4-3
len: 14
j_gene: TRBJ1-6
d_gene: NA
CDR3aa: CASSLLSPDSPLHF
CDR3nt: TGCGCCAGCAGCCTCTTAAGCCCCGATTCACCCCTCCACTTT

abundance: NA
v_gene: TRBV19
len: 14
j_gene: TRBJ1-4
d_gene: TRBD1
CDR3aa: CASRSQGAREKLFF
CDR3nt: TGTGCCAGTAGGTCACAGGGGGCGCGTGAAAAACTGTTTTTT

abundance: NA
v_gene: TRBV19
len: 15
j_gene: TRBJ1-5
d_gene: NA
CDR3aa: CASRTDVGGNQPQHF
CDR3nt: TGTGCCAGCAGGACTGACGTTGGAGGCAATCAGCCCCAGCATTTT

abundance: NA
v_gene: TRBV28
len: 15
j_gene: TRBJ1-5
d_gene: NA
CDR3aa: CASSREGSSNQPQHF
CDR3nt: TGTGCCAGCAGCCGAGAGGGCTCTAGCAATCAGCCCCAGCATTTT

abundance: NA
v_gene: TRBV5-3
len: 13
j_gene: TRBJ1-2
d_gene: NA
CDR3aa: CAGEFGISEGYTF
CDR3nt: TGTGCCGGCGAATTCGGGATCTCGGAGGGCTACACCTTC

abundance: NA
v_gene: TRBV3-1/TRBV3-2
len: 13
j_gene: TRBJ2-5
d_gene: NA
CDR3aa: CASSPRQEETQYF
CDR3nt: TGTGCCAGCAGCCCCCGACAGGAAGAGACCCAGTACTTC

abundance: few
v_gene: TRBV30
len: 12
j_gene: TRBJ1-5
d_gene: NA
CDR3aa: CAWSQGLQPQHF
CDR3nt: TGTGCCTGGAGCCAGGGGCTCCAGCCCCAGCATTTT

abundance: NA
v_gene: TRBV6-5
len: 14
j_gene: TRBJ1-2
d_gene: TRBD1
CDR3aa: CASSLKTGVYGYTF
CDR3nt: TGTGCCAGCAGCCTCAAGACAGGGGTCTATGGCTACACCTTC

abundance: NA
v_gene: TRBV5-4
len: 15
j_gene: TRBJ2-3
d_gene: TRBD1
CDR3aa: CASSLLGQGGNTQYF
CDR3nt: TGTGCCAGCAGCTTGTTGGGACAGGGGGGAAATACGCAGTATTTT

abundance: NA
v_gene: TRBV10-3
len: 16
j_gene: TRBJ2-2
d_gene: TRBD1
CDR3aa: CAISDTDRGGTGELFF
CDR3nt: TGTGCCATCAGTGATACCGACAGGGGGGGAACCGGGGAGCTGTTTTTT

abundance: NA
v_gene: TRBV29-1
len: 14
j_gene: TRBJ1-1
d_gene: NA
CDR3aa: CSVVQANVNTEAFF
CDR3nt: TGCAGCGTTGTACAGGCGAACGTGAACACTGAAGCTTTCTTT

abundance: NA
v_gene: TRBV5-4
len: 12
j_gene: TRBJ2-7
d_gene: NA
CDR3aa: CASSLDRGEQYF
CDR3nt: TGTGCCAGCAGCTTGGATAGGGGGGAGCAGTACTTC

abundance: NA
v_gene: TRBV10-3
len: 14
j_gene: TRBJ1-2
d_gene: TRBD1
CDR3aa: CATWDREANYGYTF
CDR3nt: TGTGCCACCTGGGACAGGGAAGCTAACTATGGCTACACCTTC

abundance: NA
v_gene: TRBV5-1
len: 16
j_gene: TRBJ1-2
d_gene: NA
CDR3aa: CASSHSQGWVNYGYTF
CDR3nt: TGCGCCAGCAGCCACTCACAGGGTTGGGTGAACTATGGCTACACCTTC

abundance: NA
v_gene: TRBV5-1
len: 12
j_gene: TRBJ1-2
d_gene: NA
CDR3aa: CASSLDRDGYTF
CDR3nt: TGCGCCAGCAGCTTGGACAGGGATGGCTACACCTTC

abundance: NA
v_gene: TRBV7-2
len: 16
j_gene: TRBJ1-3
d_gene: NA
CDR3aa: CASSLGGGRDGNTIYF
CDR3nt: TGTGCCAGCAGCTTAGGGGGAGGGAGAGACGGAAACACCATATATTTT

abundance: NA
v_gene: TRBV18
len: 11
j_gene: TRBJ2-7
d_gene: NA
CDR3aa: CASSIRGEQYF
CDR3nt: TGTGCCAGCTCAATAAGAGGCGAGCAGTACTTC

abundance: NA
v_gene: TRBV4-3
len: 15
j_gene: TRBJ2-5
d_gene: NA
CDR3aa: CASSQDFGEQETQYF
CDR3nt: TGCGCCAGCAGCCAAGATTTCGGGGAACAAGAGACCCAGTACTTC

abundance: NA
v_gene: TRBV7-9
len: 14
j_gene: TRBJ2-2
d_gene: NA
CDR3aa: CASSLGRNTGELFF
CDR3nt: TGTGCCAGCAGCTTGGGCAGGAACACCGGGGAGCTGTTTTTT

abundance: NA
v_gene: TRBV6-5
len: 15
j_gene: TRBJ1-4
d_gene: NA
CDR3aa: CASSYSTATNEKLFF
CDR3nt: TGTGCCAGCAGTTATTCGACAGCAACTAATGAAAAACTGTTTTTT

abundance: few
v_gene: TRBV28
len: 16
j_gene: TRBJ1-4
d_gene: NA
CDR3aa: CASSLYSAAFNEKLFF
CDR3nt: TGTGCCAGCAGTTTATACTCGGCAGCGTTTAATGAAAAACTGTTTTTT

abundance: NA
v_gene: TRBV9
len: 16
j_gene: TRBJ1-1
d_gene: TRBD1
CDR3aa: CASSGPSTGVNTEAFF
CDR3nt: TGTGCCAGCAGCGGCCCCTCGACAGGGGTGAACACTGAAGCTTTCTTT

abundance: NA
v_gene: TRBV28
len: 15
j_gene: TRBJ1-1
d_gene: NA
CDR3aa: CASTLQGGWNTEAFF
CDR3nt: TGTGCCAGCACTCTCCAGGGAGGTTGGAACACTGAAGCTTTCTTT

abundance: NA
v_gene: TRBV6-1
len: 15
j_gene: TRBJ2-2
d_gene: TRBD1
CDR3aa: CASSTGQGKTGELFF
CDR3nt: TGTGCCAGCAGTACCGGACAGGGTAAAACCGGGGAGCTGTTTTTT

abundance: NA
v_gene: TRBV6-2/TRBV6-3
len: 13
j_gene: TRBJ2-5
d_gene: NA
CDR3aa: CASSYAGPGAQYF
CDR3nt: TGTGCCAGCAGTTACGCCGGGCCGGGGGCCCAGTACTTC

abundance: once
v_gene: TRBV4-2
len: 19
j_gene: TRBJ2-3
d_gene: NA
CDR3aa: CASSQEGPGASAGTDTQYF
CDR3nt: TGTGCCAGCAGCCAAGAGGGTCCTGGGGCTAGCGCCGGCACAGATACGCAGTATTTT

abundance: NA
v_gene: TRBV2
len: 13
j_gene: TRBJ1-1
d_gene: TRBD1
CDR3aa: CASSQGAGTEAFF
CDR3nt: TGTGCCAGCAGTCAGGGGGCTGGAACTGAAGCTTTCTTT

abundance: NA
v_gene: TRBV15
len: 17
j_gene: TRBJ1-1
d_gene: NA
CDR3aa: CATSRDFGNVGATEAFF
CDR3nt: TGTGCCACCAGCAGAGATTTTGGGAACGTGGGGGCTACTGAAGCTTTCTTT

abundance: NA
v_gene: TRBV7-2
len: 15
j_gene: TRBJ2-1
d_gene: TRBD2
CDR3aa: CASSFQREMGNEQFF
CDR3nt: TGTGCCAGCAGCTTCCAGCGGGAGATGGGCAATGAGCAGTTCTTC

abundance: NA
v_gene: TRBV27
len: 13
j_gene: TRBJ1-6
d_gene: NA
CDR3aa: CASGQRDNSPLHF
CDR3nt: TGTGCCAGTGGACAGCGAGATAATTCACCCCTCCACTTT

abundance: few
v_gene: TRBV28
len: 16
j_gene: TRBJ1-2
d_gene: TRBD1
CDR3aa: CASSLRARGQGYGYTF
CDR3nt: TGTGCCAGCAGTTTAAGGGCCCGGGGACAGGGCTATGGCTACACCTTC

abundance: NA
v_gene: TRBV5-6
len: 18
j_gene: TRBJ2-6
d_gene: TRBD2
CDR3aa: CASSLGLAVLSGANVLTF
CDR3nt: TGTGCCAGCAGCCTAGGACTAGCGGTTCTGTCTGGGGCCAACGTCCTGACTTTC

abundance: NA
v_gene: TRBV28
len: 16
j_gene: TRBJ1-2
d_gene: TRBD1
CDR3aa: CASSFWGTGGSGGYTF
CDR3nt: TGTGCCAGCAGTTTCTGGGGGACAGGGGGCAGTGGTGGCTACACCTTC

abundance: NA
v_gene: TRBV5-6
len: 13
j_gene: TRBJ1-2
d_gene: NA
CDR3aa: CASSTGLDYGYTF
CDR3nt: TGTGCCAGCAGCACGGGACTGGACTATGGCTACACCTTC

abundance: NA
v_gene: TRBV21-1
len: 17
j_gene: TRBJ1-1
d_gene: NA
CDR3aa: CASSRLQGNRMNTEAFF
CDR3nt: TGTGCCAGCAGCAGATTACAGGGAAACAGAATGAACACTGAAGCTTTCTTT

abundance: NA
v_gene: TRBV6-2/TRBV6-3
len: 13
j_gene: TRBJ2-5
d_gene: TRBD2
CDR3aa: CASSLAGKETQYF
CDR3nt: TGTGCCAGCAGTCTAGCGGGTAAAGAGACCCAGTACTTC

abundance: NA
v_gene: TRBV7-9
len: 15
j_gene: TRBJ2-5
d_gene: NA
CDR3aa: CASSLNGRGPESQYF
CDR3nt: TGTGCCAGCAGCTTGAACGGGCGGGGGCCCGAGTCTCAGTACTTC

abundance: NA
v_gene: TRBV9
len: 14
j_gene: TRBJ1-2
d_gene: TRBD1
CDR3aa: CASSPPGTGQGYTF
CDR3nt: TGTGCCAGCAGCCCACCGGGGACAGGGCAAGGCTACACCTTC

abundance: NA
v_gene: TRBV19
len: 14
j_gene: TRBJ1-3
d_gene: NA
CDR3aa: CASSIGGDGNTIYF
CDR3nt: TGTGCCAGTAGTATCGGAGGGGACGGAAACACCATATATTTT

abundance: NA
v_gene: TRBV12-3/TRBV12-4
len: 13
j_gene: TRBJ2-7
d_gene: NA
CDR3aa: CASSLQIHYEQYF
CDR3nt: TGTGCCAGCAGCCTACAGATCCACTACGAGCAGTACTTC

abundance: NA
v_gene: TRBV7-9
len: 17
j_gene: TRBJ1-1
d_gene: TRBD1
CDR3aa: CASSLERGRGVAAEAFF
CDR3nt: TGTGCCAGCAGCTTAGAACGTGGCAGGGGGGTTGCGGCTGAAGCTTTCTTT